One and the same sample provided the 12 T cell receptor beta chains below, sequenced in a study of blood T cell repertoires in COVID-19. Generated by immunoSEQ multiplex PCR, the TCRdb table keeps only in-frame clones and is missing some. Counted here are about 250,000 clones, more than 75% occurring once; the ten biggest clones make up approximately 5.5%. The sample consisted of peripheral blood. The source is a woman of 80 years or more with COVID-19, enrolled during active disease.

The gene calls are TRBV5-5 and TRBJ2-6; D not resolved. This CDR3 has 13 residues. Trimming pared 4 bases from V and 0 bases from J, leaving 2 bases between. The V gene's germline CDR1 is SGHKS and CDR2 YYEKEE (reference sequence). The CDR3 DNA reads TGTGCCAGCAGCCTCTCTGGGGCCAACGTCCTGACTTTC. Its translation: CASSLSGANVLTF. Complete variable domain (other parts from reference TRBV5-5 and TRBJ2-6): DAGVTQSPTHLIKTRGQQVTLRCSPISGHKSVSWYQQVLGQGPQFIFQYYEKEERGRGNFPDRFSARQFPNYSSELNVNALLLGDSALYLCASSLSGANVLTFGAGSRLTVL.

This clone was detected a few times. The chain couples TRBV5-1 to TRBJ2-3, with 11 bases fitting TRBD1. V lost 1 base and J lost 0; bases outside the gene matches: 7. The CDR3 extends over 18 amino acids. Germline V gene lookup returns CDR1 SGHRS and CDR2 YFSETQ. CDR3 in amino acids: CASSLHGDRGSSTDTQYF. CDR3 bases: TGCGCCAGCAGCTTGCATGGGGACAGGGGGTCTAGCACAGATACGCAGTATTTT. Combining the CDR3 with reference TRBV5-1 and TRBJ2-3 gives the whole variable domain KAGVTQTPRYLIKTRGQQVTLSCSPISGHRSVSWYQQTPGQGLQFLFEYFSETQRNKGNFPGRFSGRQFSNSRSEMNVSTLELGDSALYLCASSLHGDRGSSTDTQYFGPGTRLTVL.

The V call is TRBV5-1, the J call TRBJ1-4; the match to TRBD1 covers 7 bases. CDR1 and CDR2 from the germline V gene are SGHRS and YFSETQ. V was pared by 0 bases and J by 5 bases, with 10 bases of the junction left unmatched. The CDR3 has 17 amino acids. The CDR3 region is CASSLAPPGGPNEKLFF. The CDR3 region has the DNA TGCGCCAGCAGCTTGGCGCCTCCAGGGGGACCGAATGAAAAACTGTTTTTT.

The CDR3 reads CASSLGAGGPDNEQYF. In DNA form, the CDR3 reads TGTGCCAGCAGCTTAGGTGCGGGGGGGCCCGATAACGAGCAGTACTTC. The V gene is TRBV7-6, the J gene TRBJ2-7; TRBD2 agrees at 9 bases. CDR1 is SGHVS and CDR2 is FNYEAQ in the germline V gene. Unmatched junction bases numbered 9, after V lost 1 base and J lost 5 bases. This CDR3 is built from 16 residues.

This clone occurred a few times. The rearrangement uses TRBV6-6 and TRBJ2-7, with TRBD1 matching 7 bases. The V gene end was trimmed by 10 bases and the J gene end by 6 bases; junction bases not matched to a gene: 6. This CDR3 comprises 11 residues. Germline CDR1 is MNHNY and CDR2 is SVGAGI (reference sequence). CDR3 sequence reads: CATKTGSEQYF. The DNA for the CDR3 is TGTGCCACGAAGACAGGGAGCGAGCAGTACTTC.

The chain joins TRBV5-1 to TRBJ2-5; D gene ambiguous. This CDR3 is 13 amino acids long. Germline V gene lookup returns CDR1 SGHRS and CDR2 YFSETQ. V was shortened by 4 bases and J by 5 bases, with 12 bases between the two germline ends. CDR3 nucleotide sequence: TGCGCCAGCAGCCCGTCGTCACGGGAGACCCAGTACTTC. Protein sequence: CASSPSSRETQYF.

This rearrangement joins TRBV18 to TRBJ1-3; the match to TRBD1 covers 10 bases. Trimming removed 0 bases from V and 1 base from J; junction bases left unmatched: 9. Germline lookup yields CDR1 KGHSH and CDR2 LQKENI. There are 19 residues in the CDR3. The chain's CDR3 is CASSPPGRQGASSGNTIYF. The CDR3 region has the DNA TGTGCCAGCTCACCACCGGGGAGACAGGGGGCGAGTTCTGGAAACACCATATATTTT.

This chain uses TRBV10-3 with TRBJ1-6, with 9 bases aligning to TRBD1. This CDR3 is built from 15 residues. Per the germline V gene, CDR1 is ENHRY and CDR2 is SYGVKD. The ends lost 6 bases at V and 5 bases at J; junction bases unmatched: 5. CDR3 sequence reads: CAIRGRTGDNSPLHF. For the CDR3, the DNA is TGTGCCATCAGGGGACGGACAGGGGATAATTCACCCCTCCACTTT.

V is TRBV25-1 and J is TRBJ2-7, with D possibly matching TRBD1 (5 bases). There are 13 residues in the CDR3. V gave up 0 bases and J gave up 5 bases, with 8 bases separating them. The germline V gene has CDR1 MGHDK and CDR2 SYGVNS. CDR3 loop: CASSEYRANEQYF. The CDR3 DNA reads TGTGCCAGCAGTGAATACAGGGCCAACGAGCAGTACTTC.

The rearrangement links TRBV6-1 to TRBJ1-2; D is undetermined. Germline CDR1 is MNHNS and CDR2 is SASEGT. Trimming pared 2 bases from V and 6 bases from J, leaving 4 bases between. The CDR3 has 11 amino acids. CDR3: CASSELHGYTF. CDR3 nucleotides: TGTGCCAGCAGTGAACTTCATGGCTACACCTTC.

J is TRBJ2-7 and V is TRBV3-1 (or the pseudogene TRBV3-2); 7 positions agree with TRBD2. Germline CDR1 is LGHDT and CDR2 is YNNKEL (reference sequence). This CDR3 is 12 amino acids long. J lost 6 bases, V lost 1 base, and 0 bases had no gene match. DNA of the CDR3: TGTGCCAGCAGCCAAGGGGAGGGCGAGCAGTACTTC. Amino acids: CASSQGEGEQYF.

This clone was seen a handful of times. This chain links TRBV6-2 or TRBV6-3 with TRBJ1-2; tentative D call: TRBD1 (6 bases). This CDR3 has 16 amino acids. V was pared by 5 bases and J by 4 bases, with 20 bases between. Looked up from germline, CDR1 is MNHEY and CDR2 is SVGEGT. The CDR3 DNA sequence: TGTGCCAGCAGTCCCCTCCGACAGGCGAGGGGCTATGGCTACACCTTC. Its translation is CASSPLRQARGYGYTF.